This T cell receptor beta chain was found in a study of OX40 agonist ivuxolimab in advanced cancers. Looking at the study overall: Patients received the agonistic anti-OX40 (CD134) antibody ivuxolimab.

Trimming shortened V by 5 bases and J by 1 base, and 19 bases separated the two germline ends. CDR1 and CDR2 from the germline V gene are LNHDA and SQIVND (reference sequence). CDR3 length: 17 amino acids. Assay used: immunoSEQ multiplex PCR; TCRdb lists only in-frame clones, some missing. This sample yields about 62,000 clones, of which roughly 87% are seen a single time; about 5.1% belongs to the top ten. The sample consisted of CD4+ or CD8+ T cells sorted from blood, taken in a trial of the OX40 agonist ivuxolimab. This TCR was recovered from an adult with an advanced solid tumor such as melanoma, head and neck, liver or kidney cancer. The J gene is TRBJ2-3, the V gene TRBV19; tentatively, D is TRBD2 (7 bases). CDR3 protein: CASSPTPGGRGTDTQYF. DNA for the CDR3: TGTGCCAGTAGTCCCACTCCGGGGGGCAGGGGCACAGATACGCAGTATTTT.